These 20 T cell receptor beta chains came from one sample sequenced in a study of metastatic and nonmetastatic thyroid tumors. Nobody among the patients had been given any treatment before thyroid surgery. TCRdb re-called the PCR reads through MiXCR. The repertoire holds over 15,000 clones, with around a third as singletons. The sample taken for sequencing was tumor tissue. The receptors were gathered from a female donor with papillary thyroid cancer or a benign thyroid nodule (not recorded which). Some clones in this sample may be carry-over from other donors' samples.

This clone is judged medium-sized. The rearrangement links TRBV2 to TRBJ1-1; maybe TRBD1 (5 bases). The germline V gene encodes CDR1 SNHLY and CDR2 FYNNEI. Trimming removed 8 bases from V and 10 bases from J, with 20 bases in between. The CDR3 runs 13 residues. CDR3 coding DNA: TGTGCCAGCGGAAGGGACGGCGCCTCTGGAGCTTTCTTT. Its translation: CASGRDGASGAFF.

V is TRBV20-1 and J is TRBJ1-2, with D maybe TRBD1 (5 bases). V was trimmed by 6 bases and J by 6 bases, leaving 17 bases between them. The CDR3 length is 13 residues. In germline, CDR1 is DFQATT, CDR2 SNEGSKA (reference sequence). The CDR3 loop is CSARDPGWDGYTF. In DNA form, the CDR3 reads TGCAGTGCCAGGGACCCAGGGTGGGATGGCTACACCTTC.

This clone rates as medium-sized. The CDR3 sequence: CASSQGGLAGWDEQFF. In DNA form, the CDR3 reads TGCGCCAGCAGCCAAGGGGGCCTAGCGGGCTGGGATGAGCAGTTCTTC. The chain joins TRBV4-3 to TRBJ2-1, with 8 bases identical to TRBD2. Germline assignment: CDR1 LGHNA and CDR2 YSLEER. The CDR3 loop spans 16 amino acids. The V segment lost 1 base and the J segment 8 bases; nucleotides outside the gene matches: 10.

The sample holds one count of this clone. CDR3: CATTTKQKNTEAFF. In nucleotides, the CDR3 is TGTGCCACAACGACGAAACAGAAGAACACTGAAGCTTTCTTT. The V call is TRBV2, the J call TRBJ1-1, with D uncertain. Between the trimmed V and J ends, which lost 10 bases and 1 base, there was a span of 16 bases. This CDR3 comprises 14 residues. The germline CDR1 and CDR2 sequences are SNHLY and FYNNEI.

The chain carries TRBV6-1 and TRBJ1-5; 9 nucleotides align to TRBD1. Losses at the gene ends were 6 bases for V and 0 bases for J; bases not matched to a gene: 9. The CDR3 loop spans 17 amino acids. The germline V gene encodes CDR1 MNHNS and CDR2 SASEGT. The CDR3 loop reads CASRRTGATYSNQPQHF. In nucleotides, the CDR3 is TGTGCCAGCAGACGGACAGGGGCGACTTATAGCAATCAGCCCCAGCATTTT.

The chain uses TRBV20-1 and TRBJ2-7; a weak D match, TRBD2 (6 bases). Germline CDR1 is DFQATT and CDR2 is SNEGSKA (reference sequence). The V end was cut by 6 bases, the J end by 5 bases, with 17 bases between. The CDR3 sequence is 13 residues long. Here the CDR3 reads CSAPNVAVHEQYF. CDR3 coding DNA: TGCAGTGCCCCAAACGTAGCGGTTCACGAGCAGTACTTC.

The CDR3 here is CATSRDRVDTQYF. CDR3 coding DNA: TGTGCCACCAGCAGAGATCGGGTCGATACGCAGTATTTT. V and J are TRBV15 and TRBJ2-3; D is unclear. The germline V gene encodes CDR1 LNHNV and CDR2 YYDKDF (reference sequence). Trimming stripped 0 bases from V and 6 bases from J, with 7 bases between. There are 13 residues in the CDR3. Full variable domain (rest looked up from reference TRBV15 and TRBJ2-3): DAMVIQNPRYQVTQFGKPVTLSCSQTLNHNVMYWYQQKSSQAPKLLFHYYDKDFNNEADTPDNFQSRRPNTSFCFLDIRSPGLGDTAMYLCATSRDRVDTQYFGPGTRLTVL.

This clone was observed a handful of times. V and J are TRBV29-1 and TRBJ2-2, with TRBD2 identical over 8 bases. The V gene end was trimmed by 7 bases and the J gene end by 3 bases; junction bases not matched to a gene: 10. This CDR3 contains 15 residues. Germline CDR1 reads SQVTM; CDR2 reads ANQGSEA. For the CDR3, the DNA is TGCAGCGCCAGGGGACTAGGGCATGACACCGGGGAGCTGTTTTTT. Its protein product is CSARGLGHDTGELFF.

This chain uses TRBV12-3 or TRBV12-4 with TRBJ1-2; 7 bases are a match to TRBD1. V lost 5 bases and J lost 3; bases outside the gene matches: 6. The CDR3 loop spans 14 amino acids. The CDR3, as DNA: TGTGCCAGCAGTCGCAGGGGGGGCTACTATGGCTACACCTTC. Encoded protein: CASSRRGGYYGYTF.

V gene TRBV6-1 combines with J gene TRBJ1-1, with D perhaps matching TRBD1 (5 bases). Looked up from germline, CDR1 is MNHNS and CDR2 is SASEGT. The V end lost 5 bases, the J end lost 2 bases, and 12 bases lay between the germline ends. The CDR3 runs 14 residues. CDR3 nucleotides: TGTGCCAGCAGTCTATACGACAGAAACACTGAAGCTTTCTTT. Translating it yields CASSLYDRNTEAFF.

This clone has at least ten counts. The chain employs TRBV20-1 and TRBJ2-2; TRBD2 agrees at 8 bases. With V trimmed by 0 bases and J by 3 bases, 9 bases remained unmatched. The CDR3 has 17 residues. In germline, CDR1 is DFQATT, CDR2 SNEGSKA (reference sequence). CDR3 DNA sequence: TGCAGTGCTAGAGATAGCAGCGGGAGAGTTTACACCGGGGAGCTGTTTTTT. It specifies CSARDSSGRVYTGELFF.

By frequency in the sample, this clone is medium-sized (0.01 to 0.1%). The rearrangement uses TRBV7-9 and TRBJ2-7; TRBD1 matches 9 bases. Germline V lookup: CDR1 SEHNR, CDR2 FQNEAQ (reference sequence). The CDR3 totals 14 residues. The trim removed 4 bases at V and 2 bases at J, leaving 3 bases unmatched. CDR3 sequence (DNA): TGTGCCAGCAGCTCCGGGACAGGGACCTACGAGCAGTACTTC. This translates into CASSSGTGTYEQYF.

J is TRBJ1-2 and V is TRBV12-3 or TRBV12-4; possibly TRBD1 for D (5 bases). Trimming removed 0 bases at V and 8 bases at J, with 10 bases between. The CDR3 contains 13 residues. CDR3 coding DNA: TGTGCCAGCAGTTTAGCGCGAGGGGACGGCTACACCTTC. It encodes CASSLARGDGYTF.

This clone was seen repeatedly, ten times or more. The chain uses TRBV9 and TRBJ2-1; 8 bases are shared with TRBD1. J lost 3 bases, V lost 4 bases, and 6 bases had no gene match. This CDR3 is built from 15 residues. Germline-derived CDR1 and CDR2 are SGDLS and YYNGEE. Here the CDR3 DNA reads TGTGCCAGCAGCTTTGAGGGACAGGACTACAATGAGCAGTTCTTC. This codes for CASSFEGQDYNEQFF.

V gene TRBV11-3 combines with J gene TRBJ1-2; TRBD1 is a possible D gene (6 bases). The CDR3 has 16 amino acids. Trimming pared 4 bases from V and 0 bases from J, leaving 15 bases between. Germline lookup yields CDR1 SGHNT and CDR2 YENEEA. The CDR3 region is CASSSYRDNPNYGYTF. CDR3 coding DNA: TGTGCCAGCAGCTCTTACCGGGACAACCCTAACTATGGCTACACCTTC.

In its sample, this clone ranks as medium-sized (0.01 to 0.1%). The gene calls are TRBV12-3 or TRBV12-4 and TRBJ1-2; the D gene is possibly TRBD1 (6 bases). The CDR3 spans 14 residues. V was pared by 6 bases and J by 3 bases, with 14 bases between. The CDR3 here is CASSSRGSDYGYTF. Here the CDR3 DNA reads TGTGCCAGCAGCTCCAGGGGCTCCGACTATGGCTACACCTTC.

V gene TRBV5-1 combines with J gene TRBJ1-4; a weak D match, TRBD1 (5 bases). Germline CDR1 SGHRS, CDR2 YFSETQ. Trimming removed 4 bases from V and 0 bases from J, with 13 bases in between. The CDR3 is 16 amino acids. The CDR3 bases are TGCGCCAGCAGCCCAACGACAGCTGCAACTAATGAAAAACTGTTTTTT. It yields the protein CASSPTTAATNEKLFF.

The chain joins TRBV20-1 to TRBJ1-2; perhaps TRBD1 as D (6 bases). This CDR3 is built from 14 residues. The germline CDR1 and CDR2 sequences are DFQATT and SNEGSKA (reference sequence). With 3 bases removed from V and 2 bases from J, the gap between germline ends came to 13 bases. CDR3 loop: CSARDDRYNYGYTF. The CDR3 region has the DNA TGCAGTGCTAGGGACGACAGGTACAACTATGGCTACACCTTC.

This clone has just a few counts. The CDR3 nucleotides read TGTGCCAGCAGTTTAGGACTGTCCTACGAGCAGTACTTC. Protein product: CASSLGLSYEQYF. The chain carries TRBV27 and TRBJ2-7, with a weak D call TRBD2 (5 bases). Germline V CDR1 and CDR2: MNHEY, SMNVEV (reference sequence). V was pared by 2 bases and J by 1 base, with 6 bases between. This CDR3 region has 13 residues.

The gene calls are TRBV20-1 and TRBJ2-1, with D perhaps assigned TRBD1 or TRBD2 (5 bases each). The CDR3 length is 14 residues. CDR1 is DFQATT, CDR2 SNEGSKA, per germline (reference sequence). V was cut by 5 bases and J by 6 bases, with 17 bases left in between. CDR3 region: CSAEHYRGGNEQFF. The CDR3 bases are TGCAGTGCTGAGCACTACCGGGGCGGCAATGAGCAGTTCTTC.